The 30 T cell receptor beta chains reported below all come from one sample, sequenced in a study of shared clonotypes between healthy human individuals. Assay: immunoSEQ multiplex PCR; the TCRdb copy retains only in-frame clones and omits some. The top ten clones hold more than 0.85% of a sample with approximately 1,000,000 clones, roughly 80% of them seen once. The specimen sequenced was memory CD4+ T cells from PBMCs. Documented subset: CD45RA-negative fraction. The receptors were sampled from a man aged 18-30 years in good health. Some clones in this sample may be carry-over from other donors' samples.

V and J are TRBV28 and TRBJ1-3, with D tentatively TRBD1 (5 bases). The CDR3 extends over 13 amino acids. Trimming pared 2 bases from V and 5 bases from J, leaving 7 bases between. Germline V CDR1 and CDR2: MDHEN, SYDVKM. For the CDR3, the DNA is TGTGCCAGCAGTTTAGGACACCGAAACACCATATATTTT. It specifies CASSLGHRNTIYF.

V usage is TRBV9 and J usage is TRBJ1-2; D remains ambiguous. V was clipped by 4 bases and J by 1 base, with 14 bases between them. CDR3 length equals 15 residues. Germline CDR1 is SGDLS and CDR2 is YYNGEE. The CDR3 DNA reads as TGTGCCAGCAGCCCCGGGGATAATAATAACTATGGCTACACCTTC. Its translation: CASSPGDNNNYGYTF.

The CDR3 loop is CASSQPTRGGKSYTF. The CDR3, as DNA: TGTGCCAGTAGTCAGCCTACCCGCGGGGGCAAGAGCTACACCTTC. The J gene is TRBJ1-2, the V gene TRBV19; tentatively, D is TRBD1 (6 bases). CDR1 and CDR2 (germline): LNHDA, SQIVND (reference sequence). Trimming removed 5 bases at V and 9 bases at J, with 22 bases between. The CDR3 loop spans 15 amino acids.

This clone has just one count. The chain joins TRBV29-1 to TRBJ2-5; D possibly matches TRBD1 or TRBD2 (6 bases each). CDR3 length: 12 amino acids. V lost 3 bases and J 6 bases, leaving 11 bases between the germline ends. From germline, CDR1 is SQVTM and CDR2 ANQGSEA. The CDR3 DNA sequence: TGCAGCGTTGAGCGGGACACCAAGACCCAGTACTTC. Amino acids: CSVERDTKTQYF.

The V and J genes are TRBV6-1 and TRBJ1-1, with TRBD1 matching 7 bases. Germline V gives CDR1 MNHNS, CDR2 SASEGT. This CDR3 has 14 amino acids. The junction had 6 bases not matched to a gene; V was cut back by 7 bases and J by 1 base. CDR3 nucleotide sequence: TGTGCCAGCAAACCGACAGGGACGAACACTGAAGCTTTCTTT. It yields the protein CASKPTGTNTEAFF.

This clone was detected only a few times. V gene TRBV28 combines with J gene TRBJ1-5; D unresolved. Trimming took 1 base from V and 5 from J, leaving 6 bases between them. Germline V gene sequence: CDR1 MDHEN, CDR2 SYDVKM. The CDR3 is made up of 13 amino acids. Written as DNA, the CDR3 is TGTGCCAGCAGTTTATCAGTATATCAGCCCCAGCATTTT. It encodes CASSLSVYQPQHF. The full variable domain, its missing parts supplied by reference TRBV28 and TRBJ1-5, is DVKVTQSSRYLVKRTGEKVFLECVQDMDHENMFWYRQDPGLGLRLIYFSYDVKMKEKGDIPEGYSVSREKKERFSLILESASTNQTSMYLCASSLSVYQPQHFGDGTRLSIL.

This chain's CDR3 is CASSQVVLNYNEQFF. CDR3 nucleotides: TGTGCCAGCAGCCAAGTGGTTCTTAACTACAATGAGCAGTTCTTC. This chain joins TRBV7-6 and TRBJ2-1; D not certain. CDR1 SGHVS and CDR2 FNYEAQ come from the germline V gene. Trimming shortened V by 5 bases and J by 3 bases, and 14 bases separated the two germline ends. The CDR3 spans 15 residues.

This chain uses TRBV2 with TRBJ1-1; D remains unclear. Germline values: CDR1 SNHLY, CDR2 FYNNEI. Between the trimmed V and J ends, which lost 8 bases and 6 bases, there was a span of 13 bases. The CDR3 totals 12 residues. CDR3 protein: CASGIGQPEAFF. Here the CDR3 DNA reads TGTGCCAGCGGGATAGGGCAGCCTGAAGCTTTCTTT.

The chain employs TRBV6-4 and TRBJ2-1; 10 bases align to TRBD2. Germline V gene data show CDR1 as MRHNA and CDR2 as SNTAGT. This CDR3 spans 15 amino acids. J lost 8 bases, V lost 8 bases, and 12 bases had no gene match. CDR3 residues: CASSREREGPDEQFF. The CDR3 DNA reads TGTGCCAGCTCTAGAGAGCGGGAGGGCCCGGATGAGCAGTTCTTC.

The chain recombines TRBV5-3 with TRBJ1-2, with 8 bases that match TRBD1. TRBV5-3 carries the ORF label, with uncertain function. V dropped 4 bases and J dropped 5; count of bases not matched to a gene: 10. The CDR3 contains 15 residues. This CDR3 is CARSPRDRQPYGYTF. The CDR3, as DNA: TGTGCCAGAAGCCCCCGGGACAGGCAACCTTATGGCTACACCTTC.

The CDR3 loop is CASSLEVARGNEKLFF. The DNA for the CDR3 is TGCGCCAGCAGCTTGGAGGTTGCCAGGGGCAATGAAAAACTGTTTTTT. The rearrangement uses TRBV5-1 and TRBJ1-4, with D possibly matching TRBD1 (6 bases). The CDR3 runs to 16 residues. From germline, CDR1 is SGHRS and CDR2 YFSETQ. The ends were cut back, 0 bases at V and 5 bases at J, with 14 bases in the middle. Full variable domain (rest looked up from reference TRBV5-1 and TRBJ1-4): KAGVTQTPRYLIKTRGQQVTLSCSPISGHRSVSWYQQTPGQGLQFLFEYFSETQRNKGNFPGRFSGRQFSNSRSEMNVSTLELGDSALYLCASSLEVARGNEKLFFGSGTQLSVL.

Worth noting for this clone: Other DNA sequences of this sample code for an identical CDR3. The V and J genes are TRBV6-1 and TRBJ2-5, with 8 bases identical to TRBD1. V gave up 3 bases and J gave up 5 bases; unmatched junction bases: 5. The CDR3 spans 14 residues. Germline lookup yields CDR1 MNHNS and CDR2 SASEGT. CDR3 bases: TGTGCCAGCAGTGACAGGGGGCGAGGTGAGACCCAGTACTTC. This encodes CASSDRGRGETQYF.

The chain combines TRBV18 with TRBJ2-2; D is unclear. Germline CDR1 KGHSH, CDR2 LQKENI. This CDR3 has 15 residues. Trimming removed 6 bases at V and 0 bases at J, with 11 bases between. DNA of the CDR3: TGTGCCAGCTCGATAGGGTTGTCGAACACCGGGGAGCTGTTTTTT. Residues: CASSIGLSNTGELFF.

Turning to this clone: Other nucleotide sequences from this sample produce the same CDR3. The chain is built from TRBV18 and TRBJ1-5, with D unresolved. The CDR3 extends over 14 amino acids. Germline CDR1 is KGHSH and CDR2 is LQKENI. V shed 1 base and J shed 3 bases, with 7 bases lying between them. CDR3 region: CASSPQTDNQPQHF. The CDR3, as DNA: TGTGCCAGCTCACCACAGACCGACAATCAGCCCCAGCATTTT.

The chain employs TRBV11-3 and TRBJ1-5, with D perhaps TRBD1 (6 bases). Germline CDR1 is SGHNT and CDR2 is YENEEA. This CDR3 spans 15 amino acids. Trimming shortened V by 4 bases and J by 4 bases, and 14 bases separated the two germline ends. The CDR3 region has the DNA TGTGCCAGCAGCTCTAGGGGGGCACAAAATCAGCCCCAGCATTTT. This sequence encodes CASSSRGAQNQPQHF.

The V and J genes are TRBV15 and TRBJ2-5, with 7 bases fitting TRBD1. This CDR3 region has 17 residues. The junction had 9 bases not matched to a gene; V was cut back by 1 base and J by 1 base. Germline assignment: CDR1 LNHNV and CDR2 YYDKDF (reference sequence). The CDR3 loop is CATSRGFLGTAQETQYF. Here the CDR3 DNA reads TGTGCCACCAGCAGAGGCTTTTTGGGGACAGCCCAAGAGACCCAGTACTTC.

The V call is TRBV5-1, the J call TRBJ1-2; D not resolved. Germline V gene lookup returns CDR1 SGHRS and CDR2 YFSETQ. The CDR3 has 15 residues. Trimming shortened V by 4 bases and J by 7 bases, and 20 bases separated the two germline ends. The CDR3 sequence is CASSQGRIPIGGYTF. The CDR3 DNA reads TGCGCCAGCAGCCAAGGACGGATTCCTATAGGTGGCTACACCTTC.

This clone was seen a single time. The gene calls are TRBV27 and TRBJ1-1; D ambiguous. CDR3 length: 13 amino acids. Trimming removed 4 bases from V and 4 bases from J, with 10 bases in between. Germline CDR1 is MNHEY and CDR2 is SMNVEV (reference sequence). The DNA for the CDR3 is TGTGCCAGCAGTTCGAACTGGGGCACTGAAGCTTTCTTT. This translates into CASSSNWGTEAFF.

Only one count was recorded for this clone. The rearrangement uses TRBV6-5 and TRBJ2-7, with D possibly matching TRBD2 (5 bases). CDR3 length: 14 amino acids. Deletions cut 3 bases from V and 2 bases from J, with 11 bases between. Germline lookup yields CDR1 MNHEY and CDR2 SVGAGI. The CDR3 DNA reads as TGTGCCAGCAGTTATCACCGGGATACCTACGAGCAGTACTTC. This translates into CASSYHRDTYEQYF.

The V gene is TRBV9, the J gene TRBJ1-5; TRBD1 aligns across 7 bases. Unmatched junction bases numbered 4, after V lost 2 bases and J lost 5 bases. The CDR3 is 14 amino acids. Germline V gives CDR1 SGDLS, CDR2 YYNGEE. The CDR3 region has the DNA TGTGCCAGCAGCGTGGGACAGAGTTATCAGCCCCAGCATTTT. Its translation is CASSVGQSYQPQHF.

This chain links TRBV5-1 with TRBJ1-4; D may be TRBD1 (5 bases). The CDR3 extends over 15 amino acids. CDR1 SGHRS and CDR2 YFSETQ come from the germline V gene. V was cut by 6 bases and J by 0 bases, with 12 bases left in between. In DNA form, the CDR3 reads TGCGCCAGCACCCCAGGAGGGGCAACTAATGAAAAACTGTTTTTT. It encodes CASTPGGATNEKLFF.

In this sample, this clone turned up a few times. The CDR3 region has the DNA TGTGCCAGCAGCTTAAACCGGGCGGGGTTGAACACTGAAGCTTTCTTT. This translates into CASSLNRAGLNTEAFF. The chain has TRBV7-3 and TRBJ1-1; D remains unclear. The CDR3 sequence is 16 residues long. CDR1 is SGHTA and CDR2 is FQGTGA in the germline V gene. Trimming pared 1 base from V and 0 bases from J, leaving 12 bases between.

This clone was counted a single time. The genes are TRBV6-5 and TRBJ1-1; D uncertain. CDR1 is MNHEY and CDR2 is SVGAGI in the germline V gene. The ends were cut back, 5 bases at V and 5 bases at J, with 18 bases in the middle. This CDR3 has 15 amino acids. DNA of the CDR3: TGTGCCAGCAGTAACCCCCGGTGGGGTGGGACTGAAGCTTTCTTT. Amino acids: CASSNPRWGGTEAFF.

The chain carries TRBV4-3 and TRBJ2-1, with 7 bases fitting TRBD2. Trimming took 0 bases from V and 10 from J; bases not matched to a gene: 12. CDR1 and CDR2 from the germline V gene are LGHNA and YSLEER. The CDR3 length is 16 residues. The chain's CDR3 is CASSQDRPNSGGEQFF. The CDR3 region has the DNA TGCGCCAGCAGCCAAGATCGACCCAACTCGGGGGGAGAGCAGTTCTTC.

This clone was seen a few times. The V call is TRBV5-1, the J call TRBJ2-5; no firm D call. Germline CDR1 reads SGHRS; CDR2 reads YFSETQ. The CDR3 is 14 residues long. Trimming took off 0 bases at V and 4 bases at J, with 10 bases between the two ends. In nucleotides, the CDR3 is TGCGCCAGCAGCTTGGAGGTTTTAATAGAGACCCAGTACTTC. Protein: CASSLEVLIETQYF.

CDR3 nucleotides: TGTGCCAGCAGGTCGGGCCAGCCCTACAATGAGCAGTTCTTC. The encoded protein is CASRSGQPYNEQFF. The V gene is TRBV28, the J gene TRBJ2-1; D call uncertain. The CDR3 has 14 amino acids. Deletions cut 6 bases from V and 2 bases from J, with 11 bases between. Germline lookup yields CDR1 MDHEN and CDR2 SYDVKM.

Remarks on this clone: The same CDR3 also results from other DNA sequences found in this sample. The gene calls are TRBV18 and TRBJ1-1; no firm D call. The germline V gene has CDR1 KGHSH and CDR2 LQKENI. This CDR3 spans 13 amino acids. Trimming shortened V by 2 bases and J by 2 bases, and 6 bases separated the two germline ends. CDR3 sequence reads: CASSPELNTEAFF. The CDR3 DNA follows: TGTGCCAGCTCACCAGAGCTTAACACTGAAGCTTTCTTT.

The chain recombines TRBV9 with TRBJ1-2, with 11 bases that match TRBD1. Germline values: CDR1 SGDLS, CDR2 YYNGEE. V shed 0 bases, J shed 4 bases, and the junction held 2 bases outside the gene matches. CDR3 size: 15 residues. In nucleotides, the CDR3 is TGTGCCAGCAGCGTAGACGGGACAGGGGGCTATGGCTACACCTTC. Protein: CASSVDGTGGYGYTF.

Comment on this clone: A read error is possible here, since a much larger clone lies one base away. The same CDR3 can be traced to other DNA sequences in this sample. The V gene is TRBV7-2, the J gene TRBJ1-1; the D is unclear. Trimming took off 5 bases at V and 1 base at J, with 8 bases between the two ends. The V gene's germline CDR1 is SGHTA and CDR2 FQGNSA. The CDR3 covers 13 residues. DNA of the CDR3: TGTGCCAGCAGCCTACAGCCGAACACTGAAGCTTTCTTT. Encoded protein: CASSLQPNTEAFF.

This sequence joins TRBV7-3 and TRBJ2-2; TRBD1 matches 8 bases. With 4 bases clipped from V and 3 bases from J, the junction kept 4 bases outside the gene matches. CDR1 SGHTA and CDR2 FQGTGA come from the germline V gene. This CDR3 region has 15 residues. The CDR3 is CASSSGQGDTGELFF. The CDR3 region has the DNA TGTGCCAGCAGCTCAGGACAGGGCGACACCGGGGAGCTGTTTTTT. The full variable domain, completed using reference TRBV7-3 and TRBJ2-2, is GAGVSQTPSNKVTEKGKYVELRCDPISGHTALYWYRQSLGQGPEFLIYFQGTGAADDSGLPNDRFFAVRPEGSVSTLKIQRTERGDSAVYLCASSSGQGDTGELFFGEGSRLTVL.